A few counts support the clone carrying this T cell receptor beta chain. This specimen belongs to a study of human T cells and chemical hapten exposure. About the study: Chiefly women, the patients showed alopecia areata, totalis or universalis.

TCRdb re-analysed the RACE reads in MiXCR, keeping a single row per CDR3 protein. The data show more than 250,000 distinct CDR3 sequences, 7.5% to 10% seen once. Documented time point: pre-sensitization, week 0. Treatment noted: therapeutic diphenylcyclopropenone sensitization with weekly scalp DPC. V lost 2 bases to trimming and J lost 4 bases, with 11 bases between them. CDR1 is MNHEY, CDR2 SVGAGI, per germline. This CDR3 comprises 15 residues. The TCR comes from a middle-aged woman with alopecia areata. Some clones in this sample may be carry-over from other donors' samples. The chain employs TRBV6-5 and TRBJ2-2; TRBD1 is a possible D gene (6 bases). Material: whole blood, obtained in connection with sensitization to the hapten diphenylcyclopropenone (DPC). In DNA form, the CDR3 reads TGTGCCAGCAGTTACCAGGGGAGCAGCACCGGGGAGCTGTTTTTT. This sequence encodes CASSYQGSSTGELFF.